These 22 T cell receptor beta chains originate from one sample sequenced in a study of graft-versus-host responses after intestinal transplantation (dated by TCRdb to 2020 to 2023). Libraries were made using the immunoSEQ multiplex PCR assay. Not all clones reach the TCRdb copy of this immuneACCESS table, which keeps in-frame sequences only. Checked studies attribute under half of the gap to unresolved V genes and leave the rest unexplained. Present in this sample are tens of thousands of clones, about 90% of which were seen just once. Roughly 5.5% of the sample is held by the ten biggest clonotypes. The sequenced sample was PBMCs, obtained nearly 670 days after intestinal transplant. These receptors came from a human patient who received an intestinal transplant, so some T cells may come from the graft donor.

This clone was detected only once. The chain links TRBV19 to TRBJ1-1; no definite D call. V lost 5 bases to trimming and J lost 0 bases, with 4 bases between them. This CDR3 has 12 residues. CDR1 is LNHDA and CDR2 is SQIVND in the germline V gene (reference sequence). The CDR3 region has the DNA TGTGCCAGTAGTGAGGTGAACACTGAAGCTTTCTTT. This encodes CASSEVNTEAFF.

CDR3: CASSTGKGNEQYF. The CDR3 DNA reads as TGTGCCAGTAGTACCGGGAAGGGTAACGAGCAGTACTTC. The chain has TRBV19 and TRBJ2-7, with a tentative D call TRBD2 (5 bases). This CDR3 contains 13 residues. The germline V gene encodes CDR1 LNHDA and CDR2 SQIVND (reference sequence). Trimming removed 4 bases at V and 5 bases at J, with 12 bases between.

The gene calls are TRBV4-1 and TRBJ2-1; a weak D match, TRBD2 (7 bases). CDR1 and CDR2 (germline): MGHRA, YSYEKL. The CDR3 has 16 residues. Trimming pared 0 bases from V and 4 bases from J, leaving 13 bases between. CDR3 coding DNA: TGCGCCAGCAGCCAAGATCTGGGGGGGCTTTACAATGAGCAGTTCTTC. Translation gives CASSQDLGGLYNEQFF.

V and J are TRBV6-6 and TRBJ1-3; no firm D call. There are 14 residues in the CDR3. CDR1 is MNHNY and CDR2 is SVGAGI in the germline V gene (reference sequence). The germline V and J ends were trimmed by 6 bases and 1 base, with 10 bases remaining between them. The CDR3 region is CASRHGESGNTIYF. The CDR3 DNA is TGTGCCAGCAGACACGGGGAATCTGGAAACACCATATATTTT.

This chain uses TRBV9 with TRBJ1-2; D might be TRBD1 (5 bases). The V end lost 3 bases, the J end lost 4 bases, and 10 bases lay between the germline ends. The germline V gene has CDR1 SGDLS and CDR2 YYNGEE. CDR3 length equals 13 residues. CDR3 nucleotide sequence: TGTGCCAGCAGCGCCCCCGGGACCTATGGCTACACCTTC. Its protein product is CASSAPGTYGYTF.

CDR3 coding DNA: TGTGCCAGTAGGTCGGGGGGGGTAGGCCGGGAGACCCAGTACTTC. As protein: CASRSGGVGRETQYF. V usage is TRBV19 and J usage is TRBJ2-5; 8 nucleotides line up with TRBD2. Trimming took 6 bases from V and 5 from J; bases not matched to a gene: 11. Germline V CDR1 and CDR2: LNHDA, SQIVND (reference sequence). The CDR3 runs to 15 residues.

The V gene is TRBV7-2, the J gene TRBJ2-7, with unresolved D. Per the germline V gene, CDR1 is SGHTA and CDR2 is FQGNSA. Trimming removed 3 bases from V and 0 bases from J, with 9 bases in between. CDR3 length: 14 amino acids. For the CDR3, the DNA is TGTGCCAGCAGCTTTACACCGAGCTCCTACGAGCAGTACTTC. Translating it yields CASSFTPSSYEQYF. The complete variable domain, with remaining parts taken from reference TRBV7-2 and TRBJ2-7, reads GAGVSQSPSNKVTEKGKDVELRCDPISGHTALYWYRQSLGQGLEFLIYFQGNSAPDKSGLPSDRFSAERTGGSVSTLTIQRTQQEDSAVYLCASSFTPSSYEQYFGPGTRLTVT.

The rearrangement uses TRBV5-8 and TRBJ2-5; D is unclear. CDR3 length: 13 residues. V was cut by 4 bases and J by 1 base, with 8 bases left in between. Germline V lookup: CDR1 SGHTS, CDR2 YDEGEE. The CDR3 DNA follows: TGTGCCAGCAGCCCGACGGGCCAAGAGACCCAGTACTTC. Encoded protein: CASSPTGQETQYF.

V usage is TRBV6-6 and J usage is TRBJ2-3; 7 nucleotides match TRBD1. From germline, CDR1 is MNHNY and CDR2 SVGAGI (reference sequence). Losses at the gene ends were 6 bases for V and 1 base for J; bases not matched to a gene: 7. This CDR3 has 15 amino acids. CDR3 sequence: CASRASGTGTDTQYF. The CDR3 DNA reads as TGTGCCAGCAGGGCCTCAGGGACAGGCACAGATACGCAGTATTTT.

The chain employs TRBV27 and TRBJ1-1; D not certain. Trimming pared 5 bases from V and 6 bases from J, leaving 13 bases between. The CDR3 runs 13 residues. Germline values: CDR1 MNHEY, CDR2 SMNVEV (reference sequence). The DNA of the CDR3 is TGTGCCAGCAGTCCCACAGAGTGGTCTGAAGCTTTCTTT. Translated, it gives CASSPTEWSEAFF.

In this sample, this clone turned up a few times. The genes are TRBV4-2 and TRBJ1-5, with 7 bases matching TRBD1. Unmatched junction bases numbered 2, after V lost 3 bases and J lost 3 bases. Per germline, CDR1 LGHNA and CDR2 YNFKEQ. The CDR3 length is 14 residues. The CDR3 loop is CASSHEGANQPQHF. The CDR3 DNA is TGTGCCAGCAGCCACGAGGGGGCCAATCAGCCCCAGCATTTT.

The chain employs TRBV18 and TRBJ1-2; D is undetermined. Trimming took off 3 bases at V and 8 bases at J, with 13 bases between the two ends. Germline CDR1 reads KGHSH; CDR2 reads LQKENI. This CDR3 comprises 13 residues. The chain's CDR3 is CASSPGPERGYTF. The CDR3 coding sequence is TGTGCCAGCTCACCCGGACCGGAGAGGGGCTACACCTTC. Filled out from reference TRBV18 and TRBJ1-2, the complete variable domain reads NAGVMQNPRHLVRRRGQEARLRCSPMKGHSHVYWYRQLPEEGLKFMVYLQKENIIDESGMPKERFSAEFPKEGPSILRIQQVVRGDSAAYFCASSPGPERGYTFGSGTRLTVV.

This clone was detected only once. The chain employs TRBV7-6 and TRBJ2-5, with D maybe TRBD1 (6 bases). The germline V gene has CDR1 SGHVS and CDR2 FNYEAQ. The CDR3 is made up of 17 amino acids. Trimming removed 5 bases from V and 5 bases from J, with 24 bases in between. This CDR3 reads CASSAINRVQGEETQYF. The CDR3 DNA reads as TGTGCCAGCAGCGCTATAAACAGGGTCCAGGGCGAGGAGACCCAGTACTTC.

The chain is built from TRBV9 and TRBJ2-1, with 9 bases lining up with TRBD2. The CDR3 runs 12 residues. The germline V gene encodes CDR1 SGDLS and CDR2 YYNGEE. Trimming removed 2 bases from V and 10 bases from J; junction bases left unmatched: 1. The CDR3 DNA follows: TGTGCCAGCAGCGTTCTAGCGGGGGAGCAGTTCTTC. Translating gives CASSVLAGEQFF.

This clone was recorded once. This rearrangement joins TRBV5-4 to TRBJ2-4; D may correspond to TRBD1 or TRBD2 (5 bases each). The CDR3 is made up of 14 amino acids. CDR1 and CDR2 (germline): SGHNT, YYREEE (reference sequence). V was trimmed by 0 bases and J by 5 bases, leaving 9 bases between them. Here the CDR3 reads CASSLGQGENIQYF. In nucleotides, the CDR3 is TGTGCCAGCAGCTTGGGCCAGGGAGAAAACATTCAGTACTTC.

The sample holds one count of this clone. This sequence joins TRBV5-1 and TRBJ2-5; possibly TRBD1 for D (6 bases). Germline V gene lookup returns CDR1 SGHRS and CDR2 YFSETQ. V was clipped by 2 bases and J by 2 bases, with 13 bases between them. The CDR3 sequence is 15 residues long. CDR3 nucleotides: TGCGCCAGCAGCTTCCGGGACATTTCACAAGAGACCCAGTACTTC. Its protein is CASSFRDISQETQYF.

The chain combines TRBV9 with TRBJ2-2; no clear D. The CDR3 length is 17 residues. V lost 0 bases and J 0 bases, leaving 12 bases between the germline ends. Germline loops: CDR1 SGDLS, CDR2 YYNGEE. This CDR3 reads CASSVGFGFANTGELFF. DNA for the CDR3: TGTGCCAGCAGCGTAGGGTTCGGGTTCGCGAACACCGGGGAGCTGTTTTTT. The full variable domain, rest sourced from reference TRBV9 and TRBJ2-2, is DSGVTQTPKHLITATGQRVTLRCSPRSGDLSVYWYQQSLDQGLQFLIQYYNGEERAKGNILERFSAQQFPDLHSELNLSSLELGDSALYFCASSVGFGFANTGELFFGEGSRLTVL.

The chain is built from TRBV5-1 and TRBJ2-5; the D call may be TRBD1 or TRBD2 (7 bases each). Trimming pared 4 bases from V and 4 bases from J, leaving 17 bases between. CDR3 length: 15 amino acids. Germline V gene sequence: CDR1 SGHRS, CDR2 YFSETQ. The CDR3 DNA sequence: TGCGCCAGCAGCGAAATGCCAGGGGGGGGAGAGACCCAGTACTTC. Amino acid sequence: CASSEMPGGGETQYF.

The chain joins TRBV6-1 to TRBJ2-7, with D maybe TRBD1 (6 bases). CDR3 length equals 14 residues. Trimming cost V 7 bases and J 4 bases, with 17 bases left between them. In germline, CDR1 is MNHNS, CDR2 SASEGT. CDR3 bases: TGTGCCAGCAATGCCGGGACAAGACAGTACGAGCAGTACTTC. Protein: CASNAGTRQYEQYF.

This rearrangement joins TRBV30 to TRBJ1-2; D ambiguous. Trimming shortened V by 0 bases and J by 11 bases, and 13 bases separated the two germline ends. The CDR3 sequence is 12 residues long. Per germline, CDR1 GTSNPN and CDR2 SVGIG (reference sequence). The CDR3 region has the DNA TGTGCCTGGAGTGTAGGTCGGGTCACTTACACCTTC. The encoded protein is CAWSVGRVTYTF.

The rearrangement uses TRBV5-4 and TRBJ2-3; D perhaps matches TRBD2 (6 bases). The germline V gene encodes CDR1 SGHNT and CDR2 YYREEE (reference sequence). The ends were cut back, 7 bases at V and 0 bases at J, with 12 bases in the middle. The CDR3 is 14 residues long. CDR3 DNA sequence: TGTGCCAGCGGGCCGGGGACTAGCACAGATACGCAGTATTTT. This translates into CASGPGTSTDTQYF.

This clone was counted once. The V call is TRBV11-2, the J call TRBJ2-3, with 12 positions matching TRBD2. The germline V gene encodes CDR1 SGHAT and CDR2 FQNNGV. The length of the CDR3 is 16 residues. V was clipped by 1 base and J by 6 bases; unmatched bases: 5. CDR3 residues: CASSLGPSGGADTQYF. The CDR3 nucleotides are TGTGCCAGCAGCTTAGGGCCTAGCGGGGGGGCGGATACGCAGTATTTT. Using reference TRBV11-2 and TRBJ2-3 for the parts outside the CDR3, the full variable domain is EAGVAQSPRYKIIEKRQSVAFWCNPISGHATLYWYQQILGQGPKLLIQFQNNGVVDDSQLPKDRFSAERLKGVDSTLKIQPAKLEDSAVYLCASSLGPSGGADTQYFGPGTRLTVL.